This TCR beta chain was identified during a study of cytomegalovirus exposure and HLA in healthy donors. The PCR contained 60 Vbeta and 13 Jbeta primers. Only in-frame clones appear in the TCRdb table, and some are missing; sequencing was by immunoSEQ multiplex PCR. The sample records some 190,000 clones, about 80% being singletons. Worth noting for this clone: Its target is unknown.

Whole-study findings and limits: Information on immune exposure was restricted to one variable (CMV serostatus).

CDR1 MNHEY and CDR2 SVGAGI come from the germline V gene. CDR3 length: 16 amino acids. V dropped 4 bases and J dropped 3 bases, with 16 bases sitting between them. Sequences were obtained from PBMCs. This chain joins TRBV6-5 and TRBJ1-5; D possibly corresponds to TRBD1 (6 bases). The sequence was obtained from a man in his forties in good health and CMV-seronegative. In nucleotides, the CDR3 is TGTGCCAGCAGTTCCCCATCGACAGGCAACAATCAGCCCCAGCATTTT. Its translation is CASSSPSTGNNQPQHF.